This TCR beta chain was identified in a study of blood T cell repertoires in COVID-19. Overall study: COVID-19 samples, acute and convalescent, were from the United States, Italy and Spain. T cells, B-cell-depleted T cells, or PBMCs provided the cDNA or gDNA that served as material.

Losses at the gene ends were 3 bases for V and 1 base for J; bases not matched to a gene: 12. Germline CDR1 is LGHDT and CDR2 is YNNKEL (reference sequence). The CDR3 is made up of 18 amino acids. Original data processing: How many nucleated cells were present was estimated from reference gene primer amplification. TCRdb keeps only in-frame clones here, not all; method: immunoSEQ multiplex PCR. Clone size and the V and J calls come from that table; the DNA yielded D and trimming. The repertoire holds about 260,000 clones, with 88% as singletons. J is TRBJ2-1 and V is TRBV3-1 (or the pseudogene TRBV3-2), with 7 positions matching TRBD2. Sequencing used peripheral blood. This receptor was obtained from a man aged 60 to 75 who had recovered from COVID-19. The CDR3 bases are TGTGCCAGCAGCCAGATTGGGAGGGGCTATAGGTCCTACAATGAGCAGTTCTTC. This sequence encodes CASSQIGRGYRSYNEQFF.